The source of this T cell receptor (beta chain) is a study of blood T cell repertoires in COVID-19. Allocation to cohorts depended on clinical history reported by the participants. Trimming at V came to 1 base and at J to 4 bases, leaving 0 bases not matched to a gene. Germline CDR1 reads SGHAT; CDR2 reads FQDESV (reference sequence). This CDR3 spans 15 amino acids. The method was immunoSEQ multiplex PCR; TCRdb's version includes in-frame clones alone and lacks a portion of them. The table includes approximately 330,000 clones, just under 90% detected once. This clonotype was obtained from a woman in her 30s who had recovered from COVID-19. The sequencing input was PBMCs or T cells enriched from blood (not recorded which). The chain employs TRBV11-1 and TRBJ2-1; 11 bases match TRBD2. The CDR3 DNA sequence: TGTGCCAGCAGCTTAGGACTAGCGGGATACAATGAGCAGTTCTTC. This translates into CASSLGLAGYNEQFF.